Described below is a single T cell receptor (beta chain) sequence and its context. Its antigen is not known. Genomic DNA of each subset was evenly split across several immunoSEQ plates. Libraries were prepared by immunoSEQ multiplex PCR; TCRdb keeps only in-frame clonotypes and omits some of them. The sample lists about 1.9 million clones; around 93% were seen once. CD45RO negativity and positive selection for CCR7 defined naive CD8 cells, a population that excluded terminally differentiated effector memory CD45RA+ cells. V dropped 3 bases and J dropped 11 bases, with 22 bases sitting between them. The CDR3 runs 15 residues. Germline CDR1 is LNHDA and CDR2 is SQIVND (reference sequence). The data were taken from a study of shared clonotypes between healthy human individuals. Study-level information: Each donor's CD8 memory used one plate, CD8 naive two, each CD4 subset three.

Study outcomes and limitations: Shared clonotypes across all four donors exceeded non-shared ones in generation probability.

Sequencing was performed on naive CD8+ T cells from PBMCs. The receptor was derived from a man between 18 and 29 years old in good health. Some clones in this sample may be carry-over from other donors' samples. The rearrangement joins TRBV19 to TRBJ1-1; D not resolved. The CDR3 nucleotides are TGTGCCAGTAGTATTGCCAATCATGGTACGCCGGTGGCTTTCTTT. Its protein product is CASSIANHGTPVAFF.